The entry that follows covers one TCR beta chain sequence. The data belong to a study of blood T cell repertoires in COVID-19. Study-wide context: Samples representing acute and convalescent COVID-19 were sourced from the United States, Italy and Spain. T cells, B-cell-depleted T cells, or PBMCs supplied cDNA or gDNA.

Per the original data handling: For nucleated cells, counts were estimated from reference gene primer amplification. The method was immunoSEQ multiplex PCR; TCRdb's version includes in-frame clones alone and lacks a portion of them. V and J calls and clone size follow that table, whereas D and trimming were derived from the DNA. The sample carries over 60,000 clones, more than 75% recorded once. Germline assignment: CDR1 SGHTA and CDR2 FQGTGA. This CDR3 has 17 residues. Germline trimming cut 5 bases from V and 2 bases from J; bases unmatched to any gene: 5. The sequence derives from a woman of 80 years or more with acute or convalescent COVID-19. V usage is TRBV7-3 and J usage is TRBJ2-1; 14 bases map to TRBD2. Sample: peripheral blood. The CDR3 is CASSLSGLAGAYNEQFF. In nucleotides, the CDR3 is TGTGCCAGCAGCCTCTCGGGACTAGCGGGGGCCTACAATGAGCAGTTCTTC.